The rows below give T cell receptor beta chains drawn from one sample of a study of T cells in Graves' hyperthyroidism and ophthalmopathy. TCRdb independently ran MiXCR on the multiplex PCR reads; one entry per CDR3 protein. The table lists about 580,000 distinct CDR3 sequences, 14% of them singletons. Sequencing was carried out using blood. These receptors came from a woman younger than 45 with Graves' hyperthyroidism that later progressed to Graves' ophthalmopathy. Both conserved end residues are part of each CDR3. The D gene is left open where the match is weak. Clone size is given for some rows only: seen once, a few or many times, or a class if the clone is expanded.

J | D | V | size | CDR3 | DNA
TRBJ2-7 | TRBD1 | TRBV9 | many | CASSVSGTGPTSYEQYF | TGTGCCAGCAGCGTGTCCGGGACAGGGCCCACCTCCTACGAGCAGTACTTC
TRBJ1-3 | . | TRBV27 | many | CASSLKSGNTIYF | TGTGCCAGCAGTTTAAAATCGGGAAACACCATATATTTT
TRBJ1-1 | . | TRBV4-2 | . | CASSLEGRAMNTEAFF | TGTGCCAGCAGCCTAGAGGGCAGGGCAATGAACACTGAAGCTTTCTTT
TRBJ2-1 | TRBD2 | TRBV7-3 | . | CASSLIAGGPGDEQFF | TGTGCCAGCAGCTTGATAGCGGGAGGGCCAGGCGATGAGCAGTTCTTC
TRBJ1-1 | . | TRBV6-2/TRBV6-3 | . | CASKGLSPDSTNTEAFF | TGTGCCAGCAAGGGATTATCCCCCGACTCGACGAACACTGAAGCTTTCTTT
TRBJ2-1 | TRBD2 | TRBV7-8 | . | CASSLGLAGVYEQFF | TGTGCCAGCAGCTTGGGGCTAGCGGGAGTGTATGAGCAGTTCTTC
TRBJ2-5 | . | TRBV6-1 | few | CASRTRGESSPTQYF | TGTGCCAGCAGGACCCGAGGAGAGTCGTCTCCGACCCAGTACTTC
TRBJ1-5 | TRBD1 | TRBV30 | many | CAWSVLGQGVNDQPQHF | TGTGCCTGGAGTGTACTGGGACAGGGGGTTAACGATCAGCCCCAGCATTTT
TRBJ1-2 | . | TRBV6-2/TRBV6-3 | many | CASSRGGPYGYTF | TGTGCCAGCAGTAGGGGTGGTCCCTATGGCTACACCTTC
TRBJ1-1 | . | TRBV27 | many | CASSYGEGTEAFF | TGTGCCAGCAGTTATGGGGAGGGCACTGAAGCTTTCTTT
TRBJ2-1 | . | TRBV19 | many | CASSIDRVAGIGNEQFF | TGTGCCAGTAGTATAGATCGAGTTGCCGGGATAGGCAATGAGCAGTTCTTC
TRBJ2-3 | TRBD2 | TRBV4-2 | . | CASSQDLAGSPTDTQYF | TGTGCCAGCAGCCAAGACCTAGCGGGATCGCCCACAGATACGCAGTATTTT
TRBJ1-3 | . | TRBV20-1 | many | CSARDGDSANTIYF | TGCAGTGCTAGAGATGGAGACAGTGCAAACACCATATATTTT
TRBJ2-7 | . | TRBV7-4 | many | CASSLVALIGYEQYF | TGTGCCAGCAGCTTAGTAGCCCTAATAGGGTACGAGCAGTACTTC
TRBJ2-2 | . | TRBV7-2 | . | CASSLEGAIGELFF | TGTGCCAGCAGCTTAGAAGGGGCGATCGGGGAGCTGTTTTTT
TRBJ2-3 | . | TRBV6-2/TRBV6-3 | many | CASRPRGLRTDTQYF | TGTGCCAGCAGACCACGGGGACTGCGCACAGATACGCAGTATTTT
TRBJ1-1 | TRBD1 | TRBV28 | . | CASSLTRTGWAYTEAFF | TGTGCCAGCAGCCTGACCCGGACAGGGTGGGCTTACACTGAAGCTTTCTTT
TRBJ2-5 | . | TRBV12-3/TRBV12-4 | once | CASSLHQGGSKETQYF | TGTGCCAGCAGTTTACATCAGGGTGGTAGCAAAGAGACCCAGTACTTC
TRBJ2-3 | TRBD2 | TRBV2 | many | CASRARTSSHADTQYF | TGTGCCAGCAGGGCTCGGACTAGTAGTCACGCAGATACGCAGTATTTT
TRBJ2-1 | . | TRBV10-3 | many | CAISETSNEQFF | TGTGCCATCAGTGAGACCTCTAATGAGCAGTTCTTC
TRBJ2-1 | . | TRBV20-1 | many | CSARGGTGVSNEQFF | TGCAGTGCTAGAGGGGGGACTGGCGTTAGCAATGAGCAGTTCTTC
TRBJ2-5 | . | TRBV11-3 | many | CASSLAGSSETQYF | TGTGCCAGCAGCTTAGCGGGTAGCTCGGAGACCCAGTACTTC
TRBJ2-7 | TRBD1 | TRBV6-1 | many | CASSQPFGQGDAYEQYF | TGTGCCAGCAGTCAACCATTCGGACAGGGCGACGCCTACGAGCAGTACTTC
TRBJ1-1 | TRBD1 | TRBV28 | many | CASSSGTDHAFF | TGTGCCAGCAGTAGCGGGACAGACCATGCTTTCTTT
TRBJ2-5 | . | TRBV20-1 | . | CSAPGGSVQETQYF | TGCAGTGCCCCGGGTGGGTCCGTCCAAGAGACCCAGTACTTC
TRBJ2-7 | . | TRBV20-1 | many | CSAGTGQDYEQYF | TGCAGTGCTGGAACGGGACAAGACTACGAGCAGTACTTC
TRBJ2-1 | . | TRBV12-3/TRBV12-4 | many | CASSFGQGLNEQFF | TGTGCCAGCAGTTTCGGGCAGGGTTTAAATGAGCAGTTCTTC
TRBJ2-1 | TRBD2 | TRBV7-9 | . | CASKASGMKNNEQFF | TGTGCCAGCAAAGCTAGCGGGATGAAGAACAATGAGCAGTTCTTC
TRBJ1-2 | . | TRBV28 | many | CASNEPSEGTGNYGYTF | TGTGCCAGCAACGAACCCTCCGAGGGGACTGGCAACTATGGCTACACCTTC
TRBJ1-6 | . | TRBV6-2/TRBV6-3 | many | CASSYGGRRSPLHF | TGTGCCAGCAGTTACGGGGGAAGGAGATCACCCCTCCACTTT
TRBJ2-5 | TRBD2 | TRBV9 | . | CASSPTSGSRQETQYF | TGTGCCAGCAGCCCGACTAGCGGGAGCCGTCAAGAGACCCAGTACTTC
TRBJ2-7 | . | TRBV25-1 | many | CASSSGHPSSYEQYF | TGTGCCAGCAGTTCAGGACACCCTTCCTCCTACGAGCAGTACTTC
TRBJ2-2 | . | TRBV19 | many | CASSRLGPNFTGELFF | TGTGCCAGTAGTAGGTTGGGACCAAACTTCACCGGGGAGCTGTTTTTT
TRBJ2-1 | TRBD1 | TRBV27 | many | CASSLHGQGAINEQFF | TGTGCCAGCAGTTTACACGGACAGGGGGCCATCAATGAGCAGTTCTTC
TRBJ1-2 | TRBD1 | TRBV6-1 | few | CASRARTGSFYGYTF | TGTGCCAGCAGAGCCCGGACAGGTTCCTTCTATGGCTACACCTTC
TRBJ2-7 | TRBD1 | TRBV6-1 | . | CASSEPGGSREYEQYF | TGTGCCAGCAGTGAACCAGGGGGCTCGAGGGAGTACGAGCAGTACTTC
TRBJ2-7 | . | TRBV7-9 | many | CASSLDGQGWEQYF | TGTGCCAGCAGCTTAGACGGCCAGGGGTGGGAGCAGTACTTC
TRBJ1-6 | . | TRBV3-1 | . | CASSPLWRGYNSPLHF | TGTGCCAGCAGCCCGCTCTGGAGGGGATATAATTCACCCCTCCACTTT
TRBJ1-1 | . | TRBV7-9 | . | CASSLTSIKGTEAFF | TGTGCCAGCAGCTTAACATCCATTAAGGGAACTGAAGCTTTCTTT
TRBJ2-7 | . | TRBV14 | . | CASSQGSRGASYEQYF | TGTGCCAGCAGCCAAGGGTCTCGGGGCGCCTCCTACGAGCAGTACTTC
TRBJ2-7 | . | TRBV18 | many | CASSQPPREGNGYEQYF | TGTGCCAGCTCACAACCACCACGTGAGGGTAACGGCTACGAGCAGTACTTC
TRBJ2-2 | . | TRBV14 | many | CASRRTANTGELFF | TGTGCCAGCAGGAGGACAGCGAACACCGGGGAGCTGTTTTTT
TRBJ2-3 | . | TRBV29-1 | few | CSVEMGAGDTQYF | TGCAGCGTTGAAATGGGCGCGGGAGATACGCAGTATTTT
TRBJ1-1 | TRBD1 | TRBV9 | . | CASSATGQGATEAFF | TGTGCCAGCAGCGCCACGGGACAGGGGGCCACTGAAGCTTTCTTT
TRBJ2-5 | . | TRBV6-2/TRBV6-3 | . | CASSYSSPSGETQYF | TGTGCCAGCAGTTACTCGAGTCCCTCAGGGGAGACCCAGTACTTC
TRBJ1-1 | . | TRBV3-1 | many | CASSQINTEAFF | TGTGCCAGCAGCCAAATAAACACTGAAGCTTTCTTT
TRBJ2-5 | TRBD2 | TRBV7-9 | . | CASSPRTSGRISGETQYF | TGTGCCAGCAGCCCCCGGACTAGCGGGAGAATCAGTGGGGAGACCCAGTACTTC
TRBJ2-7 | . | TRBV6-6 | many | CASSYSRGQYEQYF | TGTGCCAGCAGTTACTCTCGGGGGCAGTACGAGCAGTACTTC
TRBJ2-3 | . | TRBV3-1 | few | CASSQAPSRSITDTQYF | TGTGCCAGCAGCCAAGCCCCTAGCCGGTCCATCACAGATACGCAGTATTTT
TRBJ1-1 | . | TRBV12-3/TRBV12-4 | many | CASTPMGQLGTEAFF | TGTGCCAGTACACCCATGGGGCAGTTGGGCACTGAAGCTTTCTTT
TRBJ1-3 | . | TRBV6-1 | few | CASLGTLGGNTIYF | TGTGCCAGCCTTGGGACTCTTGGGGGAAACACCATATATTTT
TRBJ2-5 | . | TRBV20-1 | . | CSARVRGILQETQYF | TGCAGTGCTAGAGTTCGCGGGATACTACAAGAGACCCAGTACTTC
TRBJ2-5 | . | TRBV28 | many | CASLRGGETQYF | TGTGCCAGTCTCAGGGGAGGAGAGACCCAGTACTTC
TRBJ2-1 | TRBD2 | TRBV20-1 | . | CSARTSGEQFF | TGCAGTGCAAGGACTAGCGGTGAGCAGTTCTTC
TRBJ2-6 | TRBD1 | TRBV7-9 | . | CASSLDRGHSGANVLTF | TGTGCCAGCAGCTTAGACAGGGGCCACTCTGGGGCCAACGTCCTGACTTTC
TRBJ2-7 | . | TRBV5-1 | . | CASSLLGSHEQYF | TGCGCCAGCAGCTTGTTAGGGTCCCACGAGCAGTACTTC
TRBJ1-1 | . | TRBV10-2 | . | CASNLGEYTEAFF | TGCGCCAGCAACCTCGGGGAATACACTGAAGCTTTCTTT
TRBJ1-2 | TRBD1 | TRBV12-3/TRBV12-4 | many | CASSLRTGFSGYTF | TGTGCCAGCAGTTTAAGGACAGGGTTTAGCGGCTACACCTTC